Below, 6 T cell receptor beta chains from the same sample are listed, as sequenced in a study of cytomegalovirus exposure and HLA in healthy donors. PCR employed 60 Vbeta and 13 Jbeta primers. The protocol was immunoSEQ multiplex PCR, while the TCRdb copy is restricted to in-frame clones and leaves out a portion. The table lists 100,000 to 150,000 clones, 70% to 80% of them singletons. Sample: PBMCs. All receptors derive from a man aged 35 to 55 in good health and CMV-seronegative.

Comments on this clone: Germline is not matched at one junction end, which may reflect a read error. In DNA, the CDR3 is TGCGTCAGCAGCGGGGGGACAGTGAACACTGAAGCTTTCTTT. Amino acid sequence: CVSSGGTVNTEAFF. The chain joins TRBV5-1 to TRBJ1-1; 7 bases match TRBD1. The germline V gene has CDR1 SGHRS and CDR2 YFSETQ. This CDR3 contains 14 residues. Full variable domain (outside the CDR3, taken from reference TRBV5-1 and TRBJ1-1): KAGVTQTPRYLIKTRGQQVTLSCSPISGHRSVSWYQQTPGQGLQFLFEYFSETQRNKGNFPGRFSGRQFSNSRSEMNVSTLELGDSALYLCVSSGGTVNTEAFFGQGTRLTVV.

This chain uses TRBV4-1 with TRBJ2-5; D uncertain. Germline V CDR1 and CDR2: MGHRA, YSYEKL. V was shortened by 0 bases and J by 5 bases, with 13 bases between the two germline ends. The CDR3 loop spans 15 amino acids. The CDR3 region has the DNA TGCGCCAGCAGCCAAGATCCTTCGTTTGAGGAGACCCAGTACTTC. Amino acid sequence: CASSQDPSFEETQYF.

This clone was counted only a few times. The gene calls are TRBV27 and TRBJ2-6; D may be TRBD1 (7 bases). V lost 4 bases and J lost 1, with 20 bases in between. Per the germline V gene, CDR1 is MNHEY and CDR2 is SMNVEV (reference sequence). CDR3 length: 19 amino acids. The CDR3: CASSSGVVGGLSGANVLTF. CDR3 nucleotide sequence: TGTGCCAGCAGTTCGGGGGTGGTAGGGGGCCTATCTGGGGCCAACGTCCTGACTTTC.

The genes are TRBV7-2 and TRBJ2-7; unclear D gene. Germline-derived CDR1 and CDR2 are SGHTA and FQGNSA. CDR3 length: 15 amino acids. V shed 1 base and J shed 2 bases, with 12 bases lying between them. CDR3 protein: CASSLGPQDTYEQYF. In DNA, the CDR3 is TGTGCCAGCAGCTTAGGCCCCCAGGATACCTACGAGCAGTACTTC.

CDR3 bases: TGTGCCAGCAGCTCGGCTCCCCTGGGGCGGAGCTACACCTTC. It specifies CASSSAPLGRSYTF. V usage is TRBV7-2 and J usage is TRBJ1-2; D perhaps matches TRBD1 (5 bases). V shed 4 bases and J shed 9 bases, with 18 bases lying between them. Germline V gene sequence: CDR1 SGHTA, CDR2 FQGNSA. The CDR3 contains 14 residues. The complete variable domain, with remaining parts taken from reference TRBV7-2 and TRBJ1-2, reads GAGVSQSPSNKVTEKGKDVELRCDPISGHTALYWYRQSLGQGLEFLIYFQGNSAPDKSGLPSDRFSAERTGGSVSTLTIQRTQQEDSAVYLCASSSAPLGRSYTFGSGTRLTVV.

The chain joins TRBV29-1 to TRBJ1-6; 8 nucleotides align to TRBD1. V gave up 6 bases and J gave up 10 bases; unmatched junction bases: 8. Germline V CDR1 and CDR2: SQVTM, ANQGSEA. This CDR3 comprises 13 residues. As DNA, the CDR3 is TGCAGCGTCCTAGGACAGGGTGACTCACCCCTCCACTTT. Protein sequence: CSVLGQGDSPLHF.